This T cell receptor beta chain was identified during a study of siplizumab effects on memory and regulatory T cells. Study conclusions and caveats: The study found naive T cells seemingly more diverse than memory cells and seemingly major alloresponse contributors.

This table comes from immunoSEQ multiplex PCR, and its TCRdb copy is limited to in-frame clones, with some not included. The sample contains tens of thousands of clones, approximately 97% of which appear only once. Details on this clone: Its cognate antigen is unknown.

CDR3 length: 17 residues. Trimming shortened V by 1 base and J by 0 bases, and 12 bases separated the two germline ends. Germline CDR1 reads LGHNA; CDR2 reads YSLEER. This TCR came from a human donor in good health. The J gene is TRBJ2-2, the V gene TRBV4-3; TRBD1 might be the D (5 bases). The sample consisted of naive CD8+ T cells sorted from blood. The CDR3 DNA reads as TGCGCCAGCAGCCAAGGGCCCGAGACAGCGAACACCGGGGAGCTGTTTTTT. It is translated as CASSQGPETANTGELFF.